The clone carrying this T cell receptor beta chain appeared many times. Its antigen is as yet unknown. Preparation of the TCRbeta library used unique molecular identifiers. Each CDR3 protein is one row after TCRdb ran MiXCR on the PCR reads. The table has over 200,000 distinct CDR3 sequences, around 7.7% seen once. The CDR3 sequence is 12 residues long. With V trimmed by 7 bases and J by 6 bases, 6 bases remained unmatched. Germline V gene lookup returns CDR1 DFQATT and CDR2 SNEGSKA (reference sequence). The entry originates in a study of T-cell reconstitution after alpha-beta-depleted transplantation in children. Study findings and constraints: Where some patients showed high TCRbeta diversity at day 60, it came from recipient T cells and thymic progenitors that had survived.

This chain links TRBV20-1 with TRBJ2-7, with 10 bases matching TRBD2. This clonotype was sampled from a male patient between 2 and 9 years old who had a stem cell transplant for acute myeloid leukemia, so the T cells may come from the graft donor. The input for sequencing was PBMCs, mostly from graft donor cells, taken 360 days after TCRalphabeta/CD19-depleted stem cell transplant. CDR3 in amino acids: CSVNSGRIEQYF. The CDR3 nucleotides are TGCAGTGTTAATAGCGGGAGGATCGAGCAGTACTTC.